These 23 T cell receptor beta chains originate from one sample sequenced in a study of cytomegalovirus exposure and HLA in healthy donors. PCR involved 60 Vbeta and 13 Jbeta primers. Assay used: immunoSEQ multiplex PCR; TCRdb lists only in-frame clones, some missing. This sample has approximately 81,000 clones, with around 68% found just once. Sequences were obtained from PBMCs. The receptors originated from a man between 35 and 55 years old in good health and CMV-seropositive.

This sequence joins TRBV9 and TRBJ2-2; D uncertain. Germline V gene data show CDR1 as SGDLS and CDR2 as YYNGEE. CDR3 length: 12 residues. The V and J ends lost 4 bases and 8 bases respectively, with 9 bases between them. CDR3 coding DNA: TGTGCCAGCAGCTCTAGTAGGGGGGAGCTGTTTTTT. This sequence encodes CASSSSRGELFF. The full variable domain, completed using reference TRBV9 and TRBJ2-2, is DSGVTQTPKHLITATGQRVTLRCSPRSGDLSVYWYQQSLDQGLQFLIQYYNGEERAKGNILERFSAQQFPDLHSELNLSSLELGDSALYFCASSSSRGELFFGEGSRLTVL.

The V and J genes are TRBV19 and TRBJ1-3; TRBD1 is a possible D gene (6 bases). This CDR3 has 15 amino acids. The V end was cut by 9 bases, the J end by 0 bases, with 15 bases between. The germline CDR1 and CDR2 sequences are LNHDA and SQIVND (reference sequence). CDR3 nucleotides: TGTGCCAGCAGGGGACCTCAGAGCTCTGGAAACACCATATATTTT. Protein sequence: CASRGPQSSGNTIYF. Using reference TRBV19 and TRBJ1-3 for the parts outside the CDR3, the full variable domain is DGGITQSPKYLFRKEGQNVTLSCEQNLNHDAMYWYRQDPGQGLRLIYYSQIVNDFQKGDIAEGYSVSREKKESFPLTVTSAQKNPTAFYLCASRGPQSSGNTIYFGEGSWLTVV.

The chain joins TRBV15 to TRBJ2-6; TRBD1 matches at 9 bases. This CDR3 has 17 amino acids. In germline, CDR1 is LNHNV, CDR2 YYDKDF (reference sequence). J lost 0 bases, V lost 7 bases, and 7 bases had no gene match. The DNA for the CDR3 is TGTGCCACCAACTCCGGGACAGGGAACTCTGGGGCCAACGTCCTGACTTTC. It yields the protein CATNSGTGNSGANVLTF.

The chain has TRBV5-1 and TRBJ2-2; TRBD1 matches at 8 bases. The CDR3 sequence is 15 residues long. Unmatched junction bases numbered 2, after V lost 4 bases and J lost 0 bases. From germline, CDR1 is SGHRS and CDR2 YFSETQ. The CDR3 protein is CASSPGGANTGELFF. CDR3 nucleotide sequence: TGCGCCAGCAGCCCAGGGGGCGCGAACACCGGGGAGCTGTTTTTT.

The chain links TRBV29-1 to TRBJ2-5; D is perhaps TRBD1 (5 bases). V was clipped by 3 bases and J by 7 bases, with 15 bases between them. Looked up from germline, CDR1 is SQVTM and CDR2 is ANQGSEA. The CDR3 is made up of 13 amino acids. The CDR3 sequence is CSVDRAQAGTQYF. In nucleotides, the CDR3 is TGCAGCGTTGACAGGGCCCAAGCCGGGACCCAGTACTTC.

V and J are TRBV15 and TRBJ2-7; TRBD2 matches at 7 bases. Germline CDR1 LNHNV, CDR2 YYDKDF (reference sequence). V gave up 3 bases and J gave up 5 bases; unmatched junction bases: 10. This CDR3 comprises 15 residues. In DNA form, the CDR3 reads TGTGCCACCAGCAGTCAAGCGGGGCGAGGGAACGAGCAGTACTTC. It encodes CATSSQAGRGNEQYF.

J is TRBJ1-6 and V is TRBV7-2; TRBD1 is a possible D gene (6 bases). The V gene lost 0 bases and the J gene lost 10 bases, with 13 bases spanning the gap. The CDR3 is 15 amino acids. CDR1 is SGHTA, CDR2 FQGNSA, per germline. CDR3 amino acids: CASSLAQAGASPLHF. The DNA of the CDR3 is TGTGCCAGCAGCTTAGCCCAGGCAGGGGCATCACCCCTCCACTTT.

This chain joins TRBV6-5 and TRBJ1-2, with no clear D. The V gene's germline CDR1 is MNHEY and CDR2 SVGAGI. V lost 6 bases and J 5 bases, leaving 10 bases between the germline ends. CDR3 length: 12 amino acids. In nucleotides, the CDR3 is TGTGCCAGCAGCCCAGGAAGGTATGGCTACACCTTC. Protein product: CASSPGRYGYTF.

The CDR3 spells CASSPGHKTGELFF. The CDR3 DNA sequence: TGTGCCAGCTCACCCGGACACAAAACCGGGGAGCTGTTTTTT. J is TRBJ2-2 and V is TRBV18; D perhaps matches TRBD1 (5 bases). The V and J ends lost 3 bases and 5 bases respectively, with 10 bases between them. This CDR3 comprises 14 residues. CDR1 is KGHSH, CDR2 LQKENI, per germline.

CDR3 bases: TGCGCCAGCAGTCAATTGCCAGGAGGTAGCAATCAGCCCCAGCATTTT. Amino acid sequence: CASSQLPGGSNQPQHF. The V call is TRBV23-1, the J call TRBJ1-5, with D uncertain. TRBV23-1 is noted as an ORF with a role that remains uncertain. This CDR3 region has 16 residues. V was shortened by 1 base and J by 0 bases, with 10 bases between the two germline ends.

This rearrangement joins TRBV11-3 to TRBJ2-7, with 9 bases fitting TRBD2. V lost 3 bases, J lost 5 bases, and 11 bases stayed unmatched. The germline CDR1 and CDR2 sequences are SGHNT and YENEEA. The CDR3 contains 16 residues. The CDR3 DNA is TGTGCCAGCAGCTTGGGGAGCGGGACTAGCTTCGACGAGCAGTACTTC. Residues: CASSLGSGTSFDEQYF.

This clone was seen just once. The V and J genes are TRBV18 and TRBJ2-2; no firm D call. V lost 2 bases to trimming and J lost 6 bases, with 16 bases between them. Germline CDR1 and CDR2: KGHSH and LQKENI. This CDR3 contains 16 residues. The CDR3: CASSPYSETLAGELFF. The DNA of the CDR3 is TGTGCCAGCTCACCATATTCCGAGACACTGGCCGGGGAGCTGTTTTTT. The whole variable domain, remainder taken from reference TRBV18 and TRBJ2-2, is NAGVMQNPRHLVRRRGQEARLRCSPMKGHSHVYWYRQLPEEGLKFMVYLQKENIIDESGMPKERFSAEFPKEGPSILRIQQVVRGDSAAYFCASSPYSETLAGELFFGEGSRLTVL.

The J gene is TRBJ2-1, the V gene TRBV12-5; tentative D call: TRBD2 (6 bases). There are 21 residues in the CDR3. CDR1 and CDR2 from the germline V gene are LGHNT and FRNRAP. V was clipped by 10 bases and J by 0 bases, with 34 bases between them. In DNA, the CDR3 is TGTGCTACACCGGCGGGGAGGCAGCGTTGTTGGTGGACAAGCTCCTACAATGAGCAGTTCTTC. The encoded protein is CATPAGRQRCWWTSSYNEQFF.

The chain recombines TRBV12-5 with TRBJ2-1, with a weak D call TRBD2 (5 bases). Germline V gives CDR1 LGHNT, CDR2 FRNRAP. The V end lost 0 bases, the J end lost 7 bases, and 19 bases lay between the germline ends. CDR3 length: 17 residues. The CDR3 coding sequence is TGTGCTAGTGGTTTGGTAGCCTTGGGTGGGGTAGCGAATGAGCAGTTCTTC. Residues: CASGLVALGGVANEQFF.

This clone was counted only a few times. V is TRBV28 and J is TRBJ1-1; D gene uncertain. V dropped 6 bases and J dropped 4 bases, with 18 bases sitting between them. The CDR3 is 15 residues long. CDR1 is MDHEN, CDR2 SYDVKM, per germline. The CDR3 sequence: CASSSPGGKSTEAFF. The CDR3 bases are TGTGCCAGCAGCTCTCCGGGAGGCAAGAGCACTGAAGCTTTCTTT.

V usage is TRBV7-9 and J usage is TRBJ2-6; maybe TRBD2 (6 bases). Deletions cut 5 bases from V and 13 bases from J, with 24 bases between. The CDR3 extends over 16 amino acids. CDR1 and CDR2 (germline): SEHNR, FQNEAQ (reference sequence). CDR3 sequence: CASSPTSGTPARVLTF. CDR3 DNA sequence: TGTGCCAGCAGCCCAACCTCGGGGACTCCTGCCAGGGTCCTGACTTTC.

The chain is built from TRBV4-2 and TRBJ2-5, with 8 positions matching TRBD2. The CDR3 length is 15 residues. V lost 1 base to trimming and J lost 3 bases; unmatched junction nucleotides: 4. CDR1 is LGHNA and CDR2 is YNFKEQ in the germline V gene. The CDR3 DNA sequence: TGTGCCAGCAGCCAAGGTAGTAGCGGGGAAGAGACCCAGTACTTC. Translated, it gives CASSQGSSGEETQYF.

The V call is TRBV4-2, the J call TRBJ2-3; D is possibly TRBD2 (6 bases). This CDR3 is 16 amino acids long. V lost 0 bases and J 1 base, leaving 11 bases between the germline ends. In germline, CDR1 is LGHNA, CDR2 YNFKEQ. CDR3 sequence reads: CASSQDGGVRTDTQYF. The DNA for the CDR3 is TGTGCCAGCAGCCAAGATGGCGGGGTGCGCACAGATACGCAGTATTTT.

Turning to this clone: Other DNA variants within this sample encode the same CDR3. The chain carries TRBV7-2 and TRBJ1-2, with TRBD1 matching over 10 bases. Germline V lookup: CDR1 SGHTA, CDR2 FQGNSA. V shed 4 bases, J shed 4 bases, and the junction held 3 bases outside the gene matches. The CDR3 has 14 residues. The CDR3 DNA is TGTGCCAGCAGCTCAGACAGGGGGCCCTATGGCTACACCTTC. This gives the protein CASSSDRGPYGYTF.

The rearrangement joins TRBV10-3 to TRBJ1-1; 7 nucleotides match TRBD1. V lost 1 base and J lost 6; bases outside the gene matches: 8. CDR1 and CDR2 (germline): ENHRY, SYGVKD. There are 15 residues in the CDR3. CDR3 amino acids: CAISELETGRPEAFF. The CDR3 DNA sequence: TGTGCCATCAGTGAGTTGGAGACAGGGCGGCCTGAAGCTTTCTTT.

In the case of this clone: Within the sample, other DNA sequences also encode this same CDR3. The V gene is TRBV18, the J gene TRBJ1-5, with D unresolved. This CDR3 is 13 amino acids long. Germline CDR1 is KGHSH and CDR2 is LQKENI. V was shortened by 3 bases and J by 7 bases, with 10 bases between the two germline ends. The CDR3: CASSPGGGQPQHF. The CDR3 DNA sequence: TGTGCCAGCTCACCGGGTGGAGGGCAGCCCCAGCATTTT.

The rearrangement links TRBV5-4 to TRBJ2-7, with TRBD2 as a possible D gene (5 bases). V shed 4 bases and J shed 2 bases, with 13 bases lying between them. The germline CDR1 and CDR2 sequences are SGHNT and YYREEE (reference sequence). The CDR3 spans 14 residues. CDR3 bases: TGTGCCAGCAGCCCCACAGCGGTTACCTACGAGCAGTACTTC. This encodes CASSPTAVTYEQYF.

The V and J genes are TRBV7-2 and TRBJ2-7; possibly TRBD2 for D (7 bases). Germline lookup yields CDR1 SGHTA and CDR2 FQGNSA. The CDR3 contains 15 residues. V was cut by 5 bases and J by 0 bases, with 14 bases left in between. CDR3: CASSLGGGLSYEQYF. The CDR3 DNA reads TGTGCCAGCAGCCTGGGAGGGGGGCTCTCCTACGAGCAGTACTTC. Together with reference TRBV7-2 and TRBJ2-7, the CDR3 gives the full variable domain: GAGVSQSPSNKVTEKGKDVELRCDPISGHTALYWYRQSLGQGLEFLIYFQGNSAPDKSGLPSDRFSAERTGGSVSTLTIQRTQQEDSAVYLCASSLGGGLSYEQYFGPGTRLTVT.